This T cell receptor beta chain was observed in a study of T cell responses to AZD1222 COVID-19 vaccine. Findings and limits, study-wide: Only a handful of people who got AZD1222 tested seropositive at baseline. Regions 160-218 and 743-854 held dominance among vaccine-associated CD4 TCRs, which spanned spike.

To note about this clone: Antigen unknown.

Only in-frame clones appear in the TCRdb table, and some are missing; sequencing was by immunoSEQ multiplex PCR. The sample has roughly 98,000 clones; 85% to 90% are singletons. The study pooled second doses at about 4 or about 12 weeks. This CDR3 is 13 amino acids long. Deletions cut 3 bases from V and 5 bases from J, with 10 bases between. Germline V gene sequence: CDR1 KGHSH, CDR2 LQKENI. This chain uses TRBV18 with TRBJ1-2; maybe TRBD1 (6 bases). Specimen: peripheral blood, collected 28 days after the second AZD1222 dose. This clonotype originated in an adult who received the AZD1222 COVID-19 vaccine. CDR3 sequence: CASSPDRTYGYTF. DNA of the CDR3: TGTGCCAGCTCACCCGACAGGACTTATGGCTACACCTTC.